This T cell receptor (beta chain) was profiled in a study of multiple sclerosis patients with progressive multifocal leukoencephalopathy. Overall study findings and caveats: Findings may reflect JC virus infection or just general immunocompromise.

This CDR3 comprises 13 residues. CDR1 and CDR2 from the germline V gene are LNHNV and YYDKDF (reference sequence). V was trimmed by 3 bases and J by 4 bases, leaving 8 bases between them. On this clone: The target antigen is unknown.

Profiled with immunoSEQ multiplex PCR; TCRdb holds only in-frame clones, not every one. The sample lists more than 30,000 clones; 87% were seen once. Time point indicated: time of PML onset. Prior interferon beta treatment was universal, and the PML patients were all female. This TCR came from a woman in her 40s with progressive multifocal leukoencephalopathy. The chain recombines TRBV15 with TRBJ2-3, with a weak D call TRBD2 (5 bases). The sequencing here drew on PBMCs, taken from a patient treated with natalizumab. Here the CDR3 reads CATSRASSDTQYF. DNA of the CDR3: TGTGCCACCAGCAGGGCTAGCTCAGATACGCAGTATTTT. Full variable domain (missing parts from reference TRBV15 and TRBJ2-3): DAMVIQNPRYQVTQFGKPVTLSCSQTLNHNVMYWYQQKSSQAPKLLFHYYDKDFNNEADTPDNFQSRRPNTSFCFLDIRSPGLGDTAMYLCATSRASSDTQYFGPGTRLTVL.